This T cell receptor (beta chain) was sequenced for a study of cytomegalovirus exposure and HLA in healthy donors. Germline values: CDR1 SGHAT, CDR2 FQDESV (reference sequence). The CDR3 spans 14 residues. The V gene lost 0 bases and the J gene lost 3 bases, with 9 bases spanning the gap. Sequenced by immunoSEQ multiplex PCR; TCRdb stores in-frame clones only, minus some. Here the sample spans under 350,000 clones, about 86% being singletons. This sequence joins TRBV11-1 and TRBJ2-7; D is perhaps TRBD1 (5 bases). Sequenced: PBMCs. The sequence came from a woman between 18 and 30 years old in good health and CMV-seronegative. The CDR3 sequence is CASSLAGPDYEQYF. The CDR3 DNA is TGTGCCAGCAGCTTAGCGGGGCCAGACTACGAGCAGTACTTC.